The T cell receptor (beta chain) under discussion was sequenced for a study of Graves' ophthalmopathy and Graves' hyperthyroidism. The authors amplified TCR beta CDR3 regions from RNA transcripts. Second-round multiplex PCR followed a first-round RT-PCR using HTBI primers. TCRdb used MiXCR to reprocess the multiplex PCR reads, holding one entry per CDR3 protein. The sample lists about 660,000 distinct CDR3 sequences, over 40% seen once, with about 3.3% in the top ten. CDR1 SGHVS and CDR2 FQNEAQ come from the germline V gene. The CDR3 is made up of 16 amino acids. V lost 1 base to trimming and J lost 4 bases, with 13 bases between them. Each donor who had ophthalmopathy showed moderate-to-severe activity, a CAS of ≥3, a NOSPECS of ≥4, and a duration under 3 months.

This receptor was taken from an adult man with Graves' ophthalmopathy. The sequencing input was peripheral blood. The chain combines TRBV7-8 with TRBJ1-4; unclear D gene. The chain's CDR3 is CASSLGEEGNNEKLFF. CDR3 nucleotides: TGTGCCAGCAGCTTAGGCGAGGAGGGCAATAATGAAAAACTGTTTTTT.